Presented here are 21 T cell receptor beta chains from one specimen sequenced in a study of spatial heterogeneity in lung cancer. Documented time point: sample taken at primary tumor resection. Unsorted whole RNA of tumor, nontumor lung or frozen PBMC was sequenced. From the 5' RACE reads, TCRdb called clonotypes with MiXCR, one entry per CDR3 protein. The table records around 19,000 distinct CDR3 sequences, about a fifth of them present only once. Source: PBMCs, taken at surgery. These receptors all stem from a female donor with early-stage non-small cell lung cancer.

This clonotype was seen ten or more times. The chain uses TRBV20-1 and TRBJ2-1; D is perhaps TRBD2 (6 bases). V was shortened by 1 base and J by 5 bases, with 24 bases between the two germline ends. There are 18 residues in the CDR3. The germline CDR1 and CDR2 sequences are DFQATT and SNEGSKA (reference sequence). The CDR3 protein is CSARAFGGTLRGHNEQFF. The CDR3 DNA reads as TGCAGTGCTAGAGCATTTGGCGGGACTTTGAGGGGCCACAATGAGCAGTTCTTC.

In this sample, this clonotype turned up many times. As DNA, the CDR3 is TGCAGTGCCGACAGAGCGGGACTCTACAATGAGCAGTTCTTC. Translated: CSADRAGLYNEQFF. The V gene is TRBV20-1, the J gene TRBJ2-1; 7 bases are shared with TRBD2. From germline, CDR1 is DFQATT and CDR2 SNEGSKA (reference sequence). This CDR3 has 14 residues. V shed 6 bases, J shed 3 bases, and the junction held 8 bases outside the gene matches.

Many counts were recorded for this clonotype. The chain combines TRBV30 with TRBJ1-2; no clear D. The CDR3 is 10 residues long. V was shortened by 3 bases and J by 11 bases, with 10 bases between the two germline ends. Germline assignment: CDR1 GTSNPN and CDR2 SVGIG (reference sequence). The CDR3 here is CAWRRGRYTF. Here the CDR3 DNA reads TGTGCCTGGAGGCGTGGGAGATACACCTTC.

This clonotype came up many times. The chain employs TRBV6-4 and TRBJ2-7; TRBD2 matches 9 bases. CDR3 length: 14 residues. Per the germline V gene, CDR1 is MRHNA and CDR2 is SNTAGT. The CDR3: CADTPASGTYEQYF. The CDR3 DNA reads as TGTGCAGACACTCCGGCTAGCGGGACCTACGAGCAGTACTTC.

This clonotype has a handful of counts. The chain joins TRBV11-1 to TRBJ2-7; the D gene is possibly TRBD2 (6 bases). Germline assignment: CDR1 SGHAT and CDR2 FQDESV (reference sequence). Trimming took off 1 base at V and 2 bases at J, with 15 bases between the two ends. The CDR3 runs to 16 residues. The CDR3 here is CASSLGDSQVTYEQYF. The CDR3 coding sequence is TGTGCCAGCAGCTTAGGGGACTCTCAAGTGACCTACGAGCAGTACTTC.

In its sample, this clonotype was seen many times. V and J are TRBV27 and TRBJ2-7, with D maybe TRBD2 (5 bases). The length of the CDR3 is 13 residues. V was clipped by 6 bases and J by 3 bases, with 12 bases between them. Germline V gene data show CDR1 as MNHEY and CDR2 as SMNVEV (reference sequence). DNA for the CDR3: TGTGCCAGCAGACAGTGGACTGGCTACGAGCAGTACTTC. It translates to CASRQWTGYEQYF.

At least ten counts were recorded for this clonotype. The rearrangement uses TRBV5-6 and TRBJ2-1, with a weak D call TRBD1 (6 bases). Germline V lookup: CDR1 SGHDT, CDR2 YYEEEE. V lost 4 bases, J lost 7 bases, and 15 bases lay in between. The CDR3 consists of 14 residues. The CDR3 sequence: CASSPRQAPNEQFF. The CDR3 DNA is TGTGCCAGCAGCCCTCGACAGGCGCCAAATGAGCAGTTCTTC. Variable domain in full (rest from reference TRBV5-6 and TRBJ2-1): DAGVTQSPTHLIKTRGQQVTLRCSPKSGHDTVSWYQQALGQGPQFIFQYYEEEERQRGNFPDRFSGHQFPNYSSELNVNALLLGDSALYLCASSPRQAPNEQFFGPGTRLTVL.

As for this clonotype: A junction boundary mismatches the germline segment, possibly from a read error. CDR3 nucleotide sequence: TGCGCCAGCAGCTTAGGCGGGCCAGGGTCGACAGATACGCAGTATTTT. Translating gives CASSLGGPGSTDTQYF. The chain is built from TRBV7-2 and TRBJ2-3; the D call may be TRBD1 or TRBD2 (5 bases each). The CDR3 loop spans 16 amino acids. CDR1 and CDR2 from the germline V gene are SGHTA and FQGNSA.

In this sample, this clonotype turned up many times. The chain carries TRBV2 and TRBJ1-2; unclear D gene. V lost 6 bases and J lost 3, with 11 bases in between. Germline CDR1 SNHLY, CDR2 FYNNEI. The CDR3 is 13 residues long. In nucleotides, the CDR3 is TGTGCCAGCAGGTTCCTGCCGGACTATGGCTACACCTTC. This encodes CASRFLPDYGYTF.

This clonotype ranks as medium-sized. J is TRBJ2-7 and V is TRBV18; D call uncertain. Germline CDR1 and CDR2: KGHSH and LQKENI. The V end was cut by 3 bases, the J end by 7 bases, with 13 bases between. CDR3 size: 13 residues. The CDR3 reads CASSPASSREQYF. The CDR3 region has the DNA TGTGCCAGCTCACCCGCGTCGAGTAGGGAGCAGTACTTC. The complete variable domain, with remaining parts taken from reference TRBV18 and TRBJ2-7, reads NAGVMQNPRHLVRRRGQEARLRCSPMKGHSHVYWYRQLPEEGLKFMVYLQKENIIDESGMPKERFSAEFPKEGPSILRIQQVVRGDSAAYFCASSPASSREQYFGPGTRLTVT.

By share, this clonotype ranks as medium-sized. V is TRBV12-3 or TRBV12-4 and J is TRBJ1-1; D possibly corresponds to TRBD1 (5 bases). Trimming took off 3 bases at V and 5 bases at J, with 10 bases between the two ends. The CDR3 totals 13 residues. The CDR3 reads CASSLEGVTEAFF. Here the CDR3 DNA reads TGTGCCAGCAGTTTGGAAGGGGTAACTGAAGCTTTCTTT.

Many counts were recorded for this clonotype. The chain joins TRBV6-2 or TRBV6-3 to TRBJ1-1; perhaps TRBD1 as D (5 bases). This CDR3 contains 14 residues. Germline CDR1 and CDR2: MNHEY and SVGEGT. V dropped 7 bases and J dropped 5 bases, with 17 bases sitting between them. This chain's CDR3 is CASILAGRETEAFF. The CDR3 DNA follows: TGTGCCAGCATCCTCGCGGGCAGGGAAACTGAAGCTTTCTTT.

The chain carries TRBV30 and TRBJ2-7; D may be TRBD1 (6 bases). With 0 bases removed from V and 1 base from J, the gap between germline ends came to 19 bases. CDR3 length equals 17 residues. The germline V gene has CDR1 GTSNPN and CDR2 SVGIG (reference sequence). The CDR3 sequence: CAWSVEFGRGVSYEQYF. The DNA for the CDR3 is TGTGCCTGGAGTGTGGAATTTGGCAGGGGCGTATCCTACGAGCAGTACTTC.

Ten or more counts support this clonotype. This rearrangement joins TRBV7-2 to TRBJ1-1; D uncertain. The CDR3 has 14 residues. CDR1 and CDR2 from the germline V gene are SGHTA and FQGNSA. V lost 2 bases, J lost 1 base, and 8 bases lay in between. In nucleotides, the CDR3 is TGTGCCAGCAGCTTAACTGCAGCGAACACTGAAGCTTTCTTT. This encodes CASSLTAANTEAFF. Full variable domain (outside the CDR3, taken from reference TRBV7-2 and TRBJ1-1): GAGVSQSPSNKVTEKGKDVELRCDPISGHTALYWYRQSLGQGLEFLIYFQGNSAPDKSGLPSDRFSAERTGGSVSTLTIQRTQQEDSAVYLCASSLTAANTEAFFGQGTRLTVV.

There are many counts of this clonotype. The chain employs TRBV6-2 or TRBV6-3 and TRBJ2-1; TRBD2 matches at 9 bases. Trimming at V came to 5 bases and at J to 5 bases, leaving 13 bases not matched to a gene. Per germline, CDR1 MNHEY and CDR2 SVGEGT. The CDR3 spans 17 residues. The CDR3 sequence: CASSRERAGGANNEQFF. As DNA, the CDR3 is TGTGCCAGCAGTCGCGAAAGGGCGGGAGGGGCGAACAATGAGCAGTTCTTC.

In this sample, this clonotype turned up many times. The V and J genes are TRBV3-1 and TRBJ2-1, with 7 bases that match TRBD2. Germline CDR1 reads LGHDT; CDR2 reads YNNKEL (reference sequence). With V trimmed by 4 bases and J by 14 bases, 5 bases remained unmatched. The length of the CDR3 is 11 residues. The CDR3 DNA sequence: TGTGCCAGCAGCCTAGGACTAGTGAAGTTCTTC. Its translation: CASSLGLVKFF.

At least ten counts were recorded for this clonotype. The chain uses TRBV11-3 and TRBJ2-2; D is ambiguous. The ends were cut back, 3 bases at V and 2 bases at J, with 7 bases in the middle. This CDR3 spans 14 amino acids. Looked up from germline, CDR1 is SGHNT and CDR2 is YENEEA. The CDR3 loop reads CASSFLPNTGELFF. For the CDR3, the DNA is TGTGCCAGCAGCTTTCTACCAAACACCGGGGAGCTGTTTTTT.

The table lists this clonotype with many counts. The DNA of the CDR3 is TGTGCCAGTCTACCCCCGGGCTCTGGGGCCAACGTCCTGACTTTC. Translated: CASLPPGSGANVLTF. The chain carries TRBV6-1 and TRBJ2-6; D is unclear. Between the trimmed V and J ends, which lost 9 bases and 0 bases, there was a span of 12 bases. CDR3 size: 15 residues. Per germline, CDR1 MNHNS and CDR2 SASEGT.

This clonotype was detected ten times or more. The rearrangement links TRBV7-2 to TRBJ2-3, with D possibly TRBD1 on 8 matching bases. V lost 5 bases to trimming and J lost 2 bases, with 17 bases between them. This CDR3 has 16 residues. CDR1 is SGHTA, CDR2 FQGNSA, per germline. The CDR3 spells CASSPRTGRDTDTQYF. Here the CDR3 DNA reads TGTGCCAGCAGCCCAAGGACAGGGAGGGACACAGATACGCAGTATTTT.

This clonotype is medium-sized in the sample. The CDR3 sequence: CASSPDETQYF. DNA for the CDR3: TGTGCCAGCAGTCCAGATGAGACCCAGTACTTC. The gene calls are TRBV28 and TRBJ2-5; D is uncertain. Germline V gene data show CDR1 as MDHEN and CDR2 as SYDVKM. The CDR3 is 11 amino acids. V lost 5 bases and J 5 bases, leaving 6 bases between the germline ends.

This clonotype showed up many times. The chain uses TRBV7-2 and TRBJ1-1; the D is unclear. Germline lookup yields CDR1 SGHTA and CDR2 FQGNSA. The germline V and J ends were trimmed by 6 bases and 5 bases, with 13 bases remaining between them. This CDR3 is 13 amino acids long. The CDR3 loop reads CASRPGRPTEAFF. The CDR3 region has the DNA TGTGCCAGCAGACCCGGGAGGCCGACTGAAGCTTTCTTT.